The 24 T cell receptor beta chains given below trace back to one sample, sequenced in a study of blood T cell repertoires in COVID-19. Sequencing was performed with immunoSEQ multiplex PCR; in TCRdb, only in-frame clones are kept and a portion is missing. There are roughly 290,000 clones in the sample; approximately 89% occur only once, and around 12% lies in the top ten. The sample comprised peripheral blood. These receptors originate from a woman in her fifties or sixties with acute or convalescent COVID-19.

The chain is built from TRBV29-1 and TRBJ1-1; tentative D call: TRBD1 (5 bases). The CDR3 has 13 amino acids. Between the trimmed V and J ends, which lost 3 bases and 5 bases, there was a span of 13 bases. Germline V gives CDR1 SQVTM, CDR2 ANQGSEA. The CDR3 sequence is CSVDKGMGTEAFF. DNA of the CDR3: TGCAGCGTTGATAAGGGGATGGGGACTGAAGCTTTCTTT.

The genes are TRBV24-1 and TRBJ1-5; D gene ambiguous. Germline V CDR1 and CDR2: KGHDR, SFDVKD. V was clipped by 9 bases and J by 0 bases, with 8 bases between them. The CDR3 spans 13 residues. The CDR3 region is CATGQYSNQPQHF. DNA of the CDR3: TGTGCCACCGGGCAATATAGCAATCAGCCCCAGCATTTT.

The chain joins TRBV5-1 to TRBJ1-2; D is unresolved. The germline V gene has CDR1 SGHRS and CDR2 YFSETQ. The CDR3 length is 13 residues. V lost 4 bases and J 6 bases, leaving 13 bases between the germline ends. The CDR3 is CASSVLPGDGYTF. The CDR3, as DNA: TGCGCCAGCAGCGTTCTTCCAGGTGATGGCTACACCTTC.

The chain uses TRBV5-1 and TRBJ1-3; D unresolved. The germline V gene encodes CDR1 SGHRS and CDR2 YFSETQ. Trimming took 3 bases from V and 0 from J, leaving 10 bases between them. The CDR3 covers 15 residues. The CDR3 sequence: CASSSLEGSGNTIYF. CDR3 in DNA: TGCGCCAGCAGCTCCCTGGAGGGCTCTGGAAACACCATATATTTT.

The chain has TRBV19 and TRBJ1-5; tentatively, D is TRBD1 (6 bases). The CDR3 is made up of 15 amino acids. Germline CDR1 is LNHDA and CDR2 is SQIVND (reference sequence). Between the trimmed V and J ends, which lost 3 bases and 4 bases, there was a span of 13 bases. CDR3 in DNA: TGTGCCAGTAGTATGGTTTCCCAGGGGAATCAGCCCCAGCATTTT. It is translated as CASSMVSQGNQPQHF.

The V gene is TRBV19, the J gene TRBJ2-2, with 14 bases identical to TRBD2. Germline V gene lookup returns CDR1 LNHDA and CDR2 SQIVND (reference sequence). V lost 6 bases to trimming and J lost 0 bases; unmatched junction nucleotides: 3. The CDR3 totals 17 residues. The CDR3 region has the DNA TGTGCCAGTAGCCTGACTAGCGGGGGGGCGAACACCGGGGAGCTGTTTTTT. It codes for CASSLTSGGANTGELFF.

The V gene is TRBV6-2 or TRBV6-3, the J gene TRBJ1-5; D gene unclear. The V and J ends lost 0 bases and 6 bases respectively, with 9 bases between them. CDR3 length equals 14 residues. Germline values: CDR1 MNHEY, CDR2 SVGEGT. The CDR3: CASSYSTGFQPQHF. CDR3 sequence (DNA): TGTGCCAGCAGTTACTCGACGGGGTTTCAGCCCCAGCATTTT.

The rearrangement links TRBV9 to TRBJ1-6; 7 nucleotides agree with TRBD1. The CDR3 covers 12 residues. The V gene end was trimmed by 4 bases and the J gene end by 14 bases; junction bases not matched to a gene: 6. Germline CDR1 reads SGDLS; CDR2 reads YYNGEE. The CDR3 is CASSPPRGSLHF. The CDR3 DNA reads TGTGCCAGCAGCCCCCCCAGGGGGTCCCTCCACTTT.

There are a few counts of this clone. This rearrangement joins TRBV4-2 to TRBJ2-5; the D gene is possibly TRBD2 (6 bases). V lost 3 bases to trimming and J lost 2 bases, with 13 bases between them. Germline V gene data show CDR1 as LGHNA and CDR2 as YNFKEQ. The CDR3 runs 15 residues. The CDR3 DNA reads TGTGCCAGCAGCCAGGACCCGGGGACTCAAGAGACCCAGTACTTC. Its protein is CASSQDPGTQETQYF.

V and J are TRBV27 and TRBJ2-2; perhaps TRBD2 as D (5 bases). The CDR3 extends over 14 amino acids. The V end was cut by 6 bases, the J end by 2 bases, with 10 bases between. Per the germline V gene, CDR1 is MNHEY and CDR2 is SMNVEV (reference sequence). The CDR3 DNA is TGTGCCAGCAGGTCCGGGATCAACACCGGGGAGCTGTTTTTT. Translated, it gives CASRSGINTGELFF.

The V gene is TRBV2, the J gene TRBJ1-4; the match to TRBD1 covers 7 bases. V gave up 5 bases and J gave up 0 bases; unmatched junction bases: 3. Germline values: CDR1 SNHLY, CDR2 FYNNEI. The CDR3 extends over 15 amino acids. The CDR3 is CASSQGGPTNEKLFF. DNA of the CDR3: TGTGCCAGCAGTCAAGGGGGCCCAACTAATGAAAAACTGTTTTTT.

J is TRBJ1-2 and V is TRBV27; D gene unclear. This CDR3 is 15 amino acids long. With 7 bases removed from V and 7 bases from J, the gap between germline ends came to 22 bases. From germline, CDR1 is MNHEY and CDR2 SMNVEV (reference sequence). CDR3 in DNA: TGTGCCAGCACCGCAATTAGTACCGGGGTTGGTGGCTACACCTTC. Protein sequence: CASTAISTGVGGYTF.

The chain couples TRBV7-3 to TRBJ2-7; possible D gene TRBD2, 7 bases. Trimming shortened V by 2 bases and J by 2 bases, and 10 bases separated the two germline ends. The CDR3 sequence is 14 residues long. Germline loops: CDR1 SGHTA, CDR2 FQGTGA. The chain's CDR3 is CASSLGGAAYEQYF. In DNA, the CDR3 is TGTGCCAGCAGCTTAGGGGGGGCCGCCTACGAGCAGTACTTC.

Notes on this clone: In the same sample, other DNA sequences code for this CDR3. V is TRBV28 and J is TRBJ2-7; D unresolved. V lost 2 bases, J lost 4 bases, and 3 bases lay in between. The CDR3 totals 11 residues. CDR1 MDHEN and CDR2 SYDVKM come from the germline V gene. The CDR3, as DNA: TGTGCCAGCAGTTTACGGTACGAGCAGTACTTC. It translates to CASSLRYEQYF.

CDR3 sequence reads: CASSSPDSPPDTQYF. The CDR3 DNA is TGTGCCAGCAGTTCCCCCGATAGCCCACCAGATACGCAGTATTTT. The rearrangement joins TRBV27 to TRBJ2-3; no clear D. Germline loops: CDR1 MNHEY, CDR2 SMNVEV (reference sequence). V lost 4 bases and J lost 4, with 15 bases in between. There are 15 residues in the CDR3.

This chain links TRBV21-1 with TRBJ2-5; TRBD2, the table's D call, lacks a check against the DNA. TRBV21-1 is a listed pseudogene. This CDR3 spans 13 amino acids. This chain's CDR3 is CASSKTGKETQYF. The DNA of the CDR3 is TGTGCCAGCAGCAAAACTGGTAAAGAGACCCAGTACTTC.

This clone appeared a few times. The V gene is TRBV11-2, the J gene TRBJ1-4, with D unclear. Germline lookup yields CDR1 SGHAT and CDR2 FQNNGV. CDR3 length equals 11 residues. Trimming removed 6 bases at V and 7 bases at J, with 6 bases between. The CDR3 sequence: CASSPGEKLFF. DNA of the CDR3: TGTGCCAGCAGTCCAGGTGAAAAACTGTTTTTT.

The chain is built from TRBV3-1 (or the pseudogene TRBV3-2) and TRBJ2-7; 11 bases map to TRBD1. Germline V gives CDR1 LGHDT, CDR2 YNNKEL (reference sequence). CDR3 size: 14 residues. J gave up 7 bases and V 4 bases, and 6 bases lay outside the gene matches. CDR3 residues: CASSPGTGGREQYF. CDR3 bases: TGTGCCAGCAGCCCCGGGACAGGGGGTAGAGAGCAGTACTTC.

The chain carries TRBV18 and TRBJ1-2; D remains ambiguous. Trimming cost V 2 bases and J 6 bases, with 10 bases left between them. Germline CDR1 and CDR2: KGHSH and LQKENI. The CDR3 loop spans 13 amino acids. The CDR3 protein is CASSPGTVDGYTF. CDR3 nucleotides: TGTGCCAGCTCACCAGGAACAGTTGATGGCTACACCTTC.

V and J are TRBV3-1 (or the pseudogene TRBV3-2) and TRBJ2-7, with TRBD1 identical over 7 bases. Germline assignment: CDR1 LGHDT and CDR2 YNNKEL (reference sequence). CDR3 length equals 13 residues. V trimming: 2 bases; J trimming: 4 bases; junction bases outside the gene matches: 2. The CDR3 DNA reads as TGTGCCAGCAGCCAAATGACAGGGTACGAGCAGTACTTC. The encoded protein is CASSQMTGYEQYF.

The CDR3, as DNA: TGTGCCAGCAGTCTCGTATTAGCGGCTTACAATGAGCAGTTCTTC. It encodes CASSLVLAAYNEQFF. The V gene is TRBV2, the J gene TRBJ2-1; D might be TRBD2 (6 bases). Germline assignment: CDR1 SNHLY and CDR2 FYNNEI. The CDR3 covers 15 residues. Trimming left V 5 bases short and J 4 bases short, with 15 bases between.

This chain connects TRBV3-1 (or the pseudogene TRBV3-2) to TRBJ2-1, with a possible D match to TRBD2 (6 bases). The germline V and J ends were trimmed by 1 base and 13 bases, with 23 bases remaining between them. Germline V gene sequence: CDR1 LGHDT, CDR2 YNNKEL (reference sequence). The CDR3 sequence is 16 residues long. The CDR3 nucleotides read TGTGCCAGCAGCCAAGGAGTAGCGGACCAGTACAATGGACAGTTCTTC. It encodes CASSQGVADQYNGQFF.

The chain has TRBV5-1 and TRBJ2-3; D perhaps matches TRBD2 (6 bases). The germline CDR1 and CDR2 sequences are SGHRS and YFSETQ. The V end lost 4 bases, the J end lost 1 base, and 10 bases lay between the germline ends. CDR3 length: 14 residues. CDR3: CASSATGGTDTQYF. The CDR3 coding sequence is TGCGCCAGCAGCGCTACGGGGGGCACAGATACGCAGTATTTT.

This clone was observed a few times. J is TRBJ1-1 and V is TRBV11-2; TRBD1 aligns across 8 bases. The J segment lost 6 bases and the V segment lost 3 bases, leaving 15 bases of the junction unmatched. The CDR3 loop spans 17 amino acids. CDR1 is SGHAT, CDR2 FQNNGV, per germline. CDR3 in amino acids: CASSFLQGEDRFSEAFF. Here the CDR3 DNA reads TGTGCCAGCAGCTTTCTACAGGGGGAGGATAGGTTCTCTGAAGCTTTCTTT. Together with reference TRBV11-2 and TRBJ1-1, the CDR3 gives the full variable domain: EAGVAQSPRYKIIEKRQSVAFWCNPISGHATLYWYQQILGQGPKLLIQFQNNGVVDDSQLPKDRFSAERLKGVDSTLKIQPAKLEDSAVYLCASSFLQGEDRFSEAFFGQGTRLTVV.